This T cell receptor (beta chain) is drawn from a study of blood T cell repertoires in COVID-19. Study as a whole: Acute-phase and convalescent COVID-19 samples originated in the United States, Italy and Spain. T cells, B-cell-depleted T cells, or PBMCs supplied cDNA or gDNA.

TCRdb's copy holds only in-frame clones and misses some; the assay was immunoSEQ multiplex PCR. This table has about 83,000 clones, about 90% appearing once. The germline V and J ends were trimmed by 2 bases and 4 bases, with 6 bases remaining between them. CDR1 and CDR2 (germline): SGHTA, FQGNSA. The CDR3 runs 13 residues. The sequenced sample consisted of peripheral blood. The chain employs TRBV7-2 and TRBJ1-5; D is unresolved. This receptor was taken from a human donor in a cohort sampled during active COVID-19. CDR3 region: CASSLTRNQPQHF. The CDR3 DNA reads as TGTGCCAGCAGCTTAACGCGGAATCAGCCCCAGCATTTT.